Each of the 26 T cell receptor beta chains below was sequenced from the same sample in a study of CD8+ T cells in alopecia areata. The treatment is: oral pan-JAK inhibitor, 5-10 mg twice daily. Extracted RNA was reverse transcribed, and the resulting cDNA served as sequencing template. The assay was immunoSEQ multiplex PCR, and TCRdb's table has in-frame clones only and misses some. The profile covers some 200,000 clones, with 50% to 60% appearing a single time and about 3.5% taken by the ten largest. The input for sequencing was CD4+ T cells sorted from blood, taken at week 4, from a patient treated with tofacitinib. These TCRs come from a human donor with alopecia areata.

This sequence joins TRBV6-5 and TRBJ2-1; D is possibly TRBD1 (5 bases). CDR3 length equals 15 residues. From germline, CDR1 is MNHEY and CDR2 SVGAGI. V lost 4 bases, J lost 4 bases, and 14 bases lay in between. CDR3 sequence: CASSSRRASYNEQFF. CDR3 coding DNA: TGTGCCAGCAGTTCCCGCAGGGCCTCTTACAATGAGCAGTTCTTC.

The DNA of the CDR3 is TGTGCCAGCAGCTTGGACAATGAGCAGTTCTTC. Protein product: CASSLDNEQFF. The rearrangement uses TRBV5-6 and TRBJ2-1; D gene unclear. The CDR3 has 11 residues. V was pared by 0 bases and J by 5 bases, with 0 bases between. Germline CDR1 is SGHDT and CDR2 is YYEEEE.

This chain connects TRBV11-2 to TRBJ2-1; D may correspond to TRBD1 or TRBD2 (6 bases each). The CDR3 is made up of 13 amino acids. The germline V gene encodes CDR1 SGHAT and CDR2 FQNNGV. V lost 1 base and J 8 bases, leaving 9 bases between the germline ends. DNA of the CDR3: TGTGCCAGCAGCTTAGCGGGGGCTTATGAGCAGTTCTTC. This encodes CASSLAGAYEQFF.

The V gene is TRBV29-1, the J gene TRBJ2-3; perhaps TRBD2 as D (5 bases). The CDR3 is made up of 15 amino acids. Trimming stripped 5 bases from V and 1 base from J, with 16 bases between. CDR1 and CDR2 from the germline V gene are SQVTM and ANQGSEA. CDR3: CSVWTQRWGTDTQYF. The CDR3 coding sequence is TGCAGCGTTTGGACTCAACGGTGGGGCACAGATACGCAGTATTTT.

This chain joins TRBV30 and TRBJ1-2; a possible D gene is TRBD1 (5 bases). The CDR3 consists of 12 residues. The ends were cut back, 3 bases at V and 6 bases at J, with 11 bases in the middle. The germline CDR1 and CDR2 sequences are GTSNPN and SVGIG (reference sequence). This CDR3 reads CAWSGRGDGYTF. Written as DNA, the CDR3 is TGTGCCTGGAGCGGCCGAGGGGATGGCTACACCTTC. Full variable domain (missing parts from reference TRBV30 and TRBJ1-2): SQTIHQWPATLVQPVGSPLSLECTVEGTSNPNLYWYRQAAGRGLQLLFYSVGIGQISSEVPQNLSASRPQDRQFILSSKKLLLSDSGFYLCAWSGRGDGYTFGSGTRLTVV.

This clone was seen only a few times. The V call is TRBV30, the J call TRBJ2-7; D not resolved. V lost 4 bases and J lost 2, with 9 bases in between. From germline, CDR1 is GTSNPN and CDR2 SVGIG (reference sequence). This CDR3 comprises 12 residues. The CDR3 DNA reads TGTGCCTGGACCCACACGGCCTACGAGCAGTACTTC. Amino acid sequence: CAWTHTAYEQYF.

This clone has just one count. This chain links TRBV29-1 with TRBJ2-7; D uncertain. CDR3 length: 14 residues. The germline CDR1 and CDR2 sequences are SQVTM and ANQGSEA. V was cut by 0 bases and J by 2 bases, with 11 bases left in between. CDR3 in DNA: TGCAGCGTTGAAGATCTTAACGGGCCCTACGAGCAGTACTTC. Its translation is CSVEDLNGPYEQYF.

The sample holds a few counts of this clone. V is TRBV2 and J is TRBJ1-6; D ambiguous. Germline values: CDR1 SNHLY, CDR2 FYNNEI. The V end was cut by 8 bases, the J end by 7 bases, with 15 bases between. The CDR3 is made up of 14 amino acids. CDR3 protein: CASLLLPGNSPLHF. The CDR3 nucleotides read TGTGCCAGCCTCCTCTTACCTGGCAATTCACCCCTCCACTTT.

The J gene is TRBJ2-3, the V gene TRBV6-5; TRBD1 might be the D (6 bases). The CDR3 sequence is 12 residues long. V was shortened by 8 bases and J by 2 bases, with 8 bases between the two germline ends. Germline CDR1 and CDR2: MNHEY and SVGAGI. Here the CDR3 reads CASGGYTDTQYF. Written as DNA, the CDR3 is TGTGCCAGCGGGGGCTACACAGATACGCAGTATTTT.

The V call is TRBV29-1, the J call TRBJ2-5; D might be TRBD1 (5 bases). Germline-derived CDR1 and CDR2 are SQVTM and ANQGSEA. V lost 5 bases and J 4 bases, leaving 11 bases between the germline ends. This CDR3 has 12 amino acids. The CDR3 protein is CSVYRGAETQYF. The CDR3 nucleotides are TGCAGCGTTTATAGGGGCGCAGAGACCCAGTACTTC.

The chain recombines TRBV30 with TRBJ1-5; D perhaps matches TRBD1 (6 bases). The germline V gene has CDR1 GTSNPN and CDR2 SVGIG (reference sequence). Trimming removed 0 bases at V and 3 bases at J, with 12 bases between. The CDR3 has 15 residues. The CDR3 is CAWSVRQAYNQPQHF. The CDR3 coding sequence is TGTGCCTGGAGTGTACGACAGGCTTACAATCAGCCCCAGCATTTT.

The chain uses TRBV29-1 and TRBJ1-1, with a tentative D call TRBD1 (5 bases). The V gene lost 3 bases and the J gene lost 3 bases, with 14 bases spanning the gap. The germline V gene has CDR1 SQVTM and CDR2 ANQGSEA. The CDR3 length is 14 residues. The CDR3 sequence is CSVEGGESYTEAFF. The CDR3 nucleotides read TGCAGCGTTGAGGGGGGAGAGTCATACACTGAAGCTTTCTTT.

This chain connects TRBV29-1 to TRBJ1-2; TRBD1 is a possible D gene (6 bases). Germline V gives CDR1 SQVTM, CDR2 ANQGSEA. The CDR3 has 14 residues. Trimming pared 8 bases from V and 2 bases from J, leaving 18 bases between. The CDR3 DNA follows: TGCAGCACCTGGGAGGGGGGCGACAACTATGGCTACACCTTC. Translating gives CSTWEGGDNYGYTF.

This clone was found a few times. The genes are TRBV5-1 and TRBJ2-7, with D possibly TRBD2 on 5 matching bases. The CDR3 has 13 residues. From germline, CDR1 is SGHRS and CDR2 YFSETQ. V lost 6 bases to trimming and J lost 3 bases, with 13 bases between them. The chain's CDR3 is CASNFEGGYEQYF. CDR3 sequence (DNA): TGCGCCAGCAACTTCGAGGGCGGCTACGAGCAGTACTTC. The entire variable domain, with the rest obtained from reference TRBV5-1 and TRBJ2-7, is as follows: KAGVTQTPRYLIKTRGQQVTLSCSPISGHRSVSWYQQTPGQGLQFLFEYFSETQRNKGNFPGRFSGRQFSNSRSEMNVSTLELGDSALYLCASNFEGGYEQYFGPGTRLTVT.

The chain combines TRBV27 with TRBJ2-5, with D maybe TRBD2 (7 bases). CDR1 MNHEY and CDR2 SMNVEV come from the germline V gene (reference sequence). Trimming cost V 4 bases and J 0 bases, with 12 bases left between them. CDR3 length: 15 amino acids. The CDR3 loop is CASSSAGAYQETQYF. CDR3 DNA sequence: TGTGCCAGCAGTTCCGCGGGGGCGTACCAAGAGACCCAGTACTTC.

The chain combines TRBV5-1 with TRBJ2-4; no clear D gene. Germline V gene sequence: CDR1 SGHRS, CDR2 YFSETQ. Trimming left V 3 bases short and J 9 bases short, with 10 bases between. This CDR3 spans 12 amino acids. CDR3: CASSSQTSIQYF. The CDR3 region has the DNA TGCGCCAGCAGCTCCCAAACGTCCATTCAGTACTTC. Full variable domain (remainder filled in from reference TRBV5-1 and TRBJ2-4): KAGVTQTPRYLIKTRGQQVTLSCSPISGHRSVSWYQQTPGQGLQFLFEYFSETQRNKGNFPGRFSGRQFSNSRSEMNVSTLELGDSALYLCASSSQTSIQYFGAGTRLSVL.

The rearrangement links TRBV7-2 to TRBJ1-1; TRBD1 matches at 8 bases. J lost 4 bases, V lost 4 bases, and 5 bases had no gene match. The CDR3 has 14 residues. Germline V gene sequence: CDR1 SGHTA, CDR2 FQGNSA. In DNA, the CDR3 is TGTGCCAGCAGCTACAGGGGGGCAGGCACTGAAGCTTTCTTT. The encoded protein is CASSYRGAGTEAFF.

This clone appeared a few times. This CDR3 is CASRPSGGQETQYF. The CDR3, as DNA: TGTGCCAGCAGGCCCTCCGGGGGCCAAGAGACCCAGTACTTC. This rearrangement joins TRBV28 to TRBJ2-5, with a tentative D call TRBD2 (6 bases). Germline assignment: CDR1 MDHEN and CDR2 SYDVKM. V was pared by 6 bases and J by 1 base, with 12 bases between. This CDR3 has 14 amino acids.

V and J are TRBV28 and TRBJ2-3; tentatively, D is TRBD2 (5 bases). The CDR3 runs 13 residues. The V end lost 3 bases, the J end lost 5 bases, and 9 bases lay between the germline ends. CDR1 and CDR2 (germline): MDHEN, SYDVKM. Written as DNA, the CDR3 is TGTGCCAGCAGTTTGCCGGGGAGAGATACGCAGTATTTT. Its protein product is CASSLPGRDTQYF.

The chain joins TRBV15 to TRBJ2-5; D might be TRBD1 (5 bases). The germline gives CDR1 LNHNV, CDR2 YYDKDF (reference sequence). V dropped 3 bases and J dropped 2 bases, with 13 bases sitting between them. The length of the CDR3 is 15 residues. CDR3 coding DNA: TGTGCCACCAGCAGTCCCAGGGTGGGACAAGAGACCCAGTACTTC. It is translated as CATSSPRVGQETQYF.

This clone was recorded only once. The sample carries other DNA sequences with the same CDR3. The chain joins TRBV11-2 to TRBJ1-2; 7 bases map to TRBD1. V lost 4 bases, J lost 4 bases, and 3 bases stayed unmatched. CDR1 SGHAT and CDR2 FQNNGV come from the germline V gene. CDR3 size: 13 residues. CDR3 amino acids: CASSSGGLYGYTF. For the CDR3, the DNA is TGTGCCAGCAGCTCAGGGGGGCTCTATGGCTACACCTTC.

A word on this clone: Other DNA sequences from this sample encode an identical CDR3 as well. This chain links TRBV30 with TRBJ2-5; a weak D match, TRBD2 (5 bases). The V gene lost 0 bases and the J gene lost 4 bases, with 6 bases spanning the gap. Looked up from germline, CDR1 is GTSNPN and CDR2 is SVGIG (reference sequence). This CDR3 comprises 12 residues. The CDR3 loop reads CAWSVGRETQYF. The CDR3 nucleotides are TGTGCCTGGAGTGTGGGGAGAGAGACCCAGTACTTC.

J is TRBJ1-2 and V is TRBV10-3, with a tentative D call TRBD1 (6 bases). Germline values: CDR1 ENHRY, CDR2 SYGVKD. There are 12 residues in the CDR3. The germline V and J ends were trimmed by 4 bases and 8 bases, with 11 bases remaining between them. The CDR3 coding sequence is TGTGCCATCAGTGGCGAGACAGGAGGCTACACCTTC. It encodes CAISGETGGYTF.

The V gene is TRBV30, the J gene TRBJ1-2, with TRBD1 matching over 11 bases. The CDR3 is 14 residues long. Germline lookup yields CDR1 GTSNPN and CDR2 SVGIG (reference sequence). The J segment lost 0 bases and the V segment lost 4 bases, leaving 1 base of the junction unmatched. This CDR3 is CAWKGQGANYGYTF. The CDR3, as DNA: TGTGCCTGGAAGGGACAGGGGGCTAACTATGGCTACACCTTC.

The CDR3 loop reads CASSLEGAGGYTF. CDR3 DNA: TGTGCCAGCAGCTTAGAGGGGGCAGGAGGCTACACCTTC. The J gene is TRBJ1-2, the V gene TRBV7-9; 7 bases agree with TRBD1. From germline, CDR1 is SEHNR and CDR2 FQNEAQ (reference sequence). The CDR3 covers 13 residues. V lost 1 base to trimming and J lost 8 bases; unmatched junction nucleotides: 4.

In nucleotides, the CDR3 is TGTGCCAGCGGGCGGGAGACCCAGTACTTC. Protein product: CASGRETQYF. The rearrangement uses TRBV5-6 and TRBJ2-5; D not resolved. CDR1 SGHDT and CDR2 YYEEEE come from the germline V gene. Trimming pared 7 bases from V and 5 bases from J, leaving 6 bases between. This CDR3 is 10 amino acids long.